This TCR beta chain stems from a study of human T cells and chemical hapten exposure listed by TCRdb under 2021. For context, the study as a whole: For sensitization, 2% DPC in acetone was applied to a 2 cm by 2 cm area of upper inner arm skin. Throughout the roughly 26-week study period, patients were also given weekly therapeutic DPC doses on the scalp. Patch testing on the upper back used Finn chambers containing 0.01% DPC, with scoring done after 6 days according to International Contact Dermatitis Research Group standards. The patient cohort, mostly female, included alopecia areata with under or over 50% scalp involvement, alopecia totalis and alopecia universalis. Libraries were pooled for sequencing, and variation in per-sample TCR yields was attributed mainly to small differences in library volumes within the pool. Peripheral blood TCR repertoire changes were tracked in vivo in alopecia patients during primary and secondary sensitization to the hapten diphenylcyclopropenone (DPC). Blood samples were taken from patients before sensitization (week 0) and then at 2, 6 and about 24 weeks after DPC sensitization. Blood for TCR sequencing was provided by twenty-nine alopecia patients at one to four time points (pre-sensitization, 2, 6 and 24 weeks).

Points on this clonotype: Its binding antigen is unknown. The sample holds no much larger clone one base away, and base qualities are not on file.

Findings and caveats that apply to the study as a whole: Because every patient had alopecia, a presumed autoimmune disease, the patients' immune response might differ from that of healthy individuals. After repeated subsampling, changes were observed in the strength of the expansion versus patch-test correlation and in the threshold at which the correlation became significant. Expanded TCRs formed significantly more large CDR3 similarity clusters than pre-sensitization or healthy control sets, consistent with antigen-driven responses. DPC sensitization did not change how many TCRs were above 1 in 1000 frequency, and no evidence was found of alterations in global repertoire structure. Patch test score correlated positively with the number of PT1 expanded TCRs, reaching significance at thresholds 8, 16 and 32 but not at 4.

The CDR3 starts with the cysteine, ends with the phenylalanine, and has 14 residues. Of all the DNA, just the CDR3 is kept, 42 bases in frame from base 1. The V end loses 1 base and the J end loses 2 bases, and a stretch of 6 bases separates them. The germline V gene supplies CDR1 KGHDR and CDR2 SFDVKD. Library construction relied on RACE. Reads for this sample came from a NextSeq 500. During library preparation, unique molecular identifiers were attached to individual cDNA molecules so that TCRs could be counted in a quantitative, reproducible way. For every blood RNA sample, sequencing covered both the TCR alpha and TCR beta chains. Per the original workflow: The median number of TCRs per sample was 90,000 to 100,000, ranging from 23,224 to 690,600. The Decombinator software suite was used to annotate V, J and CDR3 in the TCR reads. Every sample was subsampled to the same number of TCRs (28,000) for the PS versus PT1 abundance plots. TCRs were defined as expanded if absent before sensitization and observed at least eight times at the 2-week time point. Using fastp at Q25 and MiXCR, TCRdb reprocessed the public reads and kept productive beta chains. Here each entry gathers all rows of one CDR3 protein and keeps the most common genes and DNA. TCRdb assigned the V and J calls; the authors' analysis was not used. This sample gives under 75,000 distinct CDR3 sequences in total; 7.5% to 9.5% of them show up just once. Together, the top ten hold about 3.5% of the sample.

This specimen's time point label, interpreted: patch test 2, 6 weeks after DPC sensitization. The treatment or condition label, as the study defines it: therapeutic diphenylcyclopropenone sensitization with weekly scalp DPC. At each patch-test visit, blood was drawn before the patch test was applied. Patients were considered eligible if aged 18 to 70, diagnosed with alopecia and deemed suitable for DPC therapy, and patients were excluded if pregnant. Unfractionated whole blood was collected in Tempus Blood RNA tubes, and total RNA was extracted from that blood. The sequence is built from TRBV24-1 and TRBJ2-3; no D segment can be confidently identified. This TCR was sampled from a woman in her 50s with alopecia areata. Some clones in this sample may be carry-over from other donors' samples. The sample was whole blood, taken in connection with sensitization to the hapten diphenylcyclopropenone (DPC). The DNA sequence follows: TGTGCCACCAGTGATTTCCGTGACACAGATACGCAGTATTTT. This sequence encodes CATSDFRDTDTQYF.